A single sample gave rise to the 2 T cell receptor beta chains below, sequenced in a study of T cells in Graves' hyperthyroidism and ophthalmopathy. Authors of the study amplified TCR beta CDR3 regions from RNA transcripts. The HTBI set primed first-round TCR CDR3 RT-PCR. TCRdb itself ran the multiplex PCR reads through MiXCR, one entry per CDR3 protein. The sample consists of 300,000 to 400,000 distinct CDR3 sequences, over 20% of them appearing once. The sequenced sample consisted of blood. Receptors were obtained from a woman in her fifties or sixties with Graves' hyperthyroidism.

This clonotype was detected a few times. This sequence joins TRBV5-1 and TRBJ1-1; possible D gene TRBD1, 6 bases. Germline V CDR1 and CDR2: SGHRS, YFSETQ. The CDR3 sequence is 14 residues long. V shed 4 bases and J shed 2 bases, with 12 bases lying between them. Here the CDR3 reads CASSAQGTNTEAFF. CDR3 coding DNA: TGCGCCAGCAGCGCGCAGGGGACCAACACTGAAGCTTTCTTT.

The rearrangement uses TRBV2 and TRBJ2-7; no reliable D call. Per germline, CDR1 SNHLY and CDR2 FYNNEI. V was pared by 8 bases and J by 2 bases, with 10 bases between. The CDR3 has 12 amino acids. The CDR3 reads CASGTKTYEQYF. As DNA, the CDR3 is TGTGCCAGCGGCACTAAAACCTACGAGCAGTACTTC. Based on the CDR3 plus reference TRBV2 and TRBJ2-7, the full variable domain is EPEVTQTPSHQVTQMGQEVILRCVPISNHLYFYWYRQILGQKVEFLVSFYNNEISEKSEIFDDQFSVERPDGSNFTLKIRSTKLEDSAMYFCASGTKTYEQYFGPGTRLTVT.